A selection of T cell receptor beta chains follows, all from one sample in a study of blood T cell repertoires in COVID-19. The data were produced by immunoSEQ multiplex PCR, yet TCRdb's version contains in-frame clones alone and is incomplete. Among fewer than 250,000 clones listed, approximately 78% were seen once. The specimen sequenced was peripheral blood. The source of these receptors is a woman of 80 years or more with acute or convalescent COVID-19. CDR3s include the opening cysteine and the closing phenylalanine or tryptophan. D genes are given only for firm matches. Clone size is shown for a subset of rows, as once, few, many or a class of expanded clone.

cdr3_aa | cdr3_nt | v_call | d_call | clone_size | j_call
CASSLTSIVGYEQYF | TGTGCCAGCAGCTTAACTAGCATCGTGGGCTACGAGCAGTACTTC | TRBV7-3 | - | - | TRBJ2-7
CASTSDLEGSPLHF | TGTGCCAGTACCTCTGACTTAGAGGGTTCACCCCTCCACTTT | TRBV19 | - | - | TRBJ1-6
CAWSVRAGNTIYF | TGTGCCTGGAGTGTACGAGCTGGAAACACCATATATTTT | TRBV30 | - | - | TRBJ1-3
CASSEGAGLSGNTIYF | TGTGCCAGCAGTGAAGGTGCAGGCCTCTCTGGAAACACCATATATTTT | TRBV6-1 | - | - | TRBJ1-3
CAWRGTSTGELFF | TGTGCCTGGAGGGGGACTAGCACCGGGGAGCTGTTTTTT | TRBV30 | TRBD2 | - | TRBJ2-2
CASRAEAGGRPQHF | TGTGCCAGCAGGGCTGAGGCAGGGGGCAGGCCCCAGCATTTT | TRBV6-5 | TRBD1 | - | TRBJ1-5
CASSLGTGPRSGNTIYF | TGTGCTAGCAGCTTAGGGACAGGGCCCAGGTCTGGAAACACCATATATTTT | TRBV7-7 | TRBD1 | once | TRBJ1-3
CASSYRETNSPLHF | TGTGCCAGTAGCTACAGGGAGACTAATTCACCCCTCCACTTT | TRBV19 | - | - | TRBJ1-6
CASNSPGTANGYTF | TGTGCCAGTAACTCACCCGGGACAGCAAATGGCTACACCTTC | TRBV19 | TRBD1 | - | TRBJ1-2
CSVAPRTPGQETQYF | TGCAGCGTTGCCCCGCGGACACCGGGCCAAGAGACCCAGTACTTC | TRBV29-1 | - | - | TRBJ2-5
CASSLRIAGGPDTQYF | TGTGCCAGCAGCTTGAGAATAGCGGGGGGACCAGATACGCAGTATTTT | TRBV5-4 | TRBD2 | - | TRBJ2-3
CASSFHGRVNTGELFF | TGTGCCAGCAGCTTTCACGGGAGGGTGAACACCGGGGAGCTGTTTTTT | TRBV7-2 | TRBD2 | - | TRBJ2-2
CASTLSGNNAYEQYF | TGTGCCAGCACCCTTAGCGGGAATAACGCCTACGAGCAGTACTTC | TRBV11-2 | TRBD2 | - | TRBJ2-7
CASNRFEAPSEKLFF | TGTGCCAGCAACCGTTTCGAGGCGCCCTCTGAAAAACTGTTTTTT | TRBV5-8 | - | - | TRBJ1-4
CASSLAGGRGQEAFF | TGTGCCAGCAGCTTGGCCGGGGGGAGGGGACAAGAAGCTTTCTTT | TRBV5-4 | - | - | TRBJ1-1
CASSLRQGGEQYF | TGCGCCAGCAGCTTACGACAGGGCGGCGAGCAGTACTTC | TRBV5-1 | TRBD1 | - | TRBJ2-7
CASSRTENNEKLFF | TGTGCCAGCAGCCGGACAGAGAATAATGAAAAACTGTTTTTT | TRBV7-8 | - | - | TRBJ1-4
CASSLWGDTTEAFF | TGTGCCAGCAGCTTATGGGGGGATACCACTGAAGCTTTCTTT | TRBV11-3 | - | - | TRBJ1-1
CSVQGGYEQYF | TGCAGTGTCCAGGGAGGCTACGAGCAGTACTTC | TRBV20-1 | - | - | TRBJ2-7
CASSGGQETQYF | TGTGCCAGCAGTGGGGGGCAAGAGACCCAGTACTTC | TRBV11-2 | - | - | TRBJ2-5
CASSPTENYGYTF | TGTGCCAGCAGCCCCACAGAGAACTATGGCTACACCTTC | TRBV7-2 | - | - | TRBJ1-2
CASSQRGGGGETQYF | TGTGCCAGCAGCCAACGGGGGGGAGGCGGGGAGACCCAGTACTTC | TRBV3-1/TRBV3-2 | TRBD2 | - | TRBJ2-5
CASSPRQGESEAFF | TGTGCCAGCAGCCCGCGACAGGGGGAGAGTGAAGCTTTCTTT | TRBV7-8 | TRBD1 | once | TRBJ1-1
CASSRSTEDTDTQYF | TGTGCCAGTAGTAGGTCTACCGAGGACACAGATACGCAGTATTTT | TRBV19 | - | - | TRBJ2-3
CASSDSSGGYGYTF | TGTGCCAGCAGTGACTCGTCCGGGGGCTATGGCTACACCTTC | TRBV6-4 | - | - | TRBJ1-2
CASSSRAGSTNEKLFF | TGTGCCAGCAGTTCCCGGGCAGGGTCAACTAATGAAAAACTGTTTTTT | TRBV28 | - | - | TRBJ1-4
CASSLSGTGYGYTF | TGTGCCAGCAGTTTATCCGGGACAGGGTATGGCTACACCTTC | TRBV27 | TRBD1 | - | TRBJ1-2
CASSARTSGRAETQYF | TGCGCCAGCAGCGCCCGGACTAGCGGGAGGGCAGAGACCCAGTACTTC | TRBV5-1 | TRBD2 | - | TRBJ2-5
CASSLTGRGNTIYF | TGTGCCAGCAGTTTAACAGGGCGCGGAAACACCATATATTTT | TRBV6-5 | - | - | TRBJ1-3
CASSASTGGHTEAFF | TGTGCCAGCAGTGCCTCGACAGGGGGCCACACTGAAGCTTTCTTT | TRBV6-4 | TRBD1 | few | TRBJ1-1
CASSYQGETQYF | TGTGCCAGTAGTTATCAGGGAGAGACCCAGTACTTC | TRBV19 | - | - | TRBJ2-5
CASDWGLVEKLFF | TGTGCCAGCGACTGGGGGCTTGTTGAAAAACTGTTTTTT | TRBV6-5 | - | many | TRBJ1-4
CASIIIIGQGVYEQYF | TGCGCCAGCATCATAATCATAGGACAGGGCGTCTACGAGCAGTACTTC | TRBV10-1 | TRBD1 | many | TRBJ2-7
CASSQDGGASETQYF | TGTGCCAGCAGCCAAGACGGCGGAGCGAGCGAGACCCAGTACTTC | TRBV3-1/TRBV3-2 | - | few | TRBJ2-5
CASSSGGQGGSYEQYF | TGTGCCAGCAGTTCCGGAGGACAGGGGGGTTCCTACGAGCAGTACTTC | TRBV6-6 | TRBD1 | - | TRBJ2-7
CASSITAKNIQYF | TGTGCCAGTAGTATAACAGCAAAAAACATTCAGTACTTC | TRBV19 | - | - | TRBJ2-4
CASSFQGHQNTEAFF | TGTGCCAGCAGCTTTCAGGGCCATCAGAACACTGAAGCTTTCTTT | TRBV7-2 | - | once | TRBJ1-1
CASSPPGQGLSGNTIYF | TGTGCCAGCAGCCCTCCGGGACAGGGACTATCTGGAAACACCATATATTTT | TRBV3-1/TRBV3-2 | TRBD1 | once | TRBJ1-3
CASSQQINTEAFF | TGTGCCAGCAGCCAACAAATTAACACTGAAGCTTTCTTT | TRBV14 | - | - | TRBJ1-1
CASSEDRGRSPLHF | TGTGCCAGCAGCGAGGACAGGGGGCGATCACCCCTCCACTTT | TRBV9 | TRBD1 | - | TRBJ1-6
CSVDRSPGGYTF | TGCAGCGTTGATCGCAGCCCGGGGGGCTACACCTTC | TRBV29-1 | - | few | TRBJ1-2
CASSRYSTGGEKLFF | TGCGCCAGCAGCCGTTACTCGACAGGGGGTGAAAAACTGTTTTTT | TRBV4-3 | TRBD1 | - | TRBJ1-4
CASSLARGAVAYEQYF | TGTGCCAGCAGCTTAGCGCGCGGAGCTGTCGCCTACGAGCAGTACTTC | TRBV11-1 | - | - | TRBJ2-7
CASEGPSETQYF | TGTGCCAGCGAGGGTCCGTCGGAGACCCAGTACTTC | TRBV2 | - | - | TRBJ2-5
CASSPGTSGRPTEQYF | TGTGCCAGCAGTCCCGGGACTAGCGGGAGGCCCACCGAGCAGTACTTC | TRBV6-6 | TRBD2 | - | TRBJ2-7
CAWRDFQETQYF | TGTGCCTGGAGGGACTTCCAAGAGACCCAGTACTTC | TRBV30 | - | - | TRBJ2-5
CASSARQGALEQYF | TGTGCCAGCAGCGCCCGGCAGGGGGCGTTGGAGCAGTACTTC | TRBV9 | TRBD1 | few | TRBJ2-7
CASRGDRGSYNEQFF | TGTGCCAGCAGGGGGGACAGGGGCTCCTACAATGAGCAGTTCTTC | TRBV7-9 | TRBD1 | - | TRBJ2-1
CASSPEVGLAGGDTQYF | TGTGCCAGCAGCCCTGAGGTTGGGCTAGCGGGGGGGGATACGCAGTATTTT | TRBV3-1/TRBV3-2 | TRBD2 | - | TRBJ2-3
CSVAAGQGKANYGYTF | TGCAGCGTTGCTGCGGGACAGGGGAAAGCTAACTATGGCTACACCTTC | TRBV29-1 | TRBD1 | - | TRBJ1-2
CASSERDYNEQFF | TGTGCCAGCAGTGAGCGGGATTACAATGAGCAGTTCTTC | TRBV2 | - | - | TRBJ2-1
CASGAIAGGSTDTQYF | TGTGCCAGCGGAGCTATAGCGGGAGGGTCCACAGATACGCAGTATTTT | TRBV7-9 | TRBD2 | - | TRBJ2-3
CASSVDAGISISGEQYF | TGTGCCAGCAGCGTCGATGCCGGGATTAGCATATCCGGCGAGCAGTACTTC | TRBV7-8 | - | - | TRBJ2-7